The present T cell receptor (beta chain) was sequenced within a study of CXCR3-negative and CXCR3-positive naive CD8 T cells (dated by TCRdb to about 2019). Looking at the study overall: In total, 120 million to 150 million TRB reads were obtained, corresponding to roughly 1.5 +/- 0.3 million reads per library. Diversity and physicochemical repertoire analyses were performed on about a dozen donors pooled from two independent experiments. The TRBV-TRBJ cluster analysis covered naive subsets from five or six donors and memory cells from 3 donors.

Counted from cysteine to phenylalanine, this CDR3 has 11 amino acids. No DNA is given. The CDR1 and CDR2 encoded by the germline V gene are SQVTM and ANQGSEA. Each CD8+ T cell subset was flow-sorted in triplicate, and around 300,000 cells per subset were placed directly into RLT lysis buffer. To exclude memory contaminants, naive CD8+ T cells were stringently defined as CD45RO-CCR7+CD27+CD95-. Using standard density gradient centrifugation, peripheral blood mononuclear cells were isolated from buffy coats. A FACSAria III was used to flow-sort naive CXCR3-negative and CXCR3-positive CD8+ T cells. Total RNA was extracted from sorted cells using an RNeasy Mini Kit. Paper-wide results and their limitations: TRBV-TRBJ usage was similar between naive CXCR3-negative and CXCR3-positive cells from the same donor, while memory cells showed distinct patterns. Repertoire diversity was comparably high in both naive subsets but much lower in memory CD8+ T cells. CXCR3 expression partially decreased after cryopreservation, so most assays used freshly isolated PBMCs. Because surface CD5, which is linked to self-reactivity in mice, was comparable between the naive subsets, TCR interaction strength was also inferred from the physicochemical properties of TRB CDR3s. TRB CDR3s from CXCR3-positive naive cells showed higher hydrophobicity (lower Kidera factor 4), lower energy, and higher strength and volume indices than CXCR3-negative naive cells.

A word on this clonotype: Its antigen remains undetermined.

Sequencing used a NextSeq 550. The Human TCR Profiling Kit (MiLaboratory) was used to make UMI-labeled 5' RACE TRB cDNA libraries. The full amount of extracted RNA was used for cDNA synthesis, and the full amount of resulting cDNA was used for PCR amplification. Libraries were prepared in parallel with an identical number of PCR cycles. From the authors' description of their analysis: About 48,000 +/- 9,800 unique UMI-labeled TRB cDNA molecules per library were extracted with MIGEC and MiXCR, with at least two reads per UMI required. On average, each library contained about 40,000 +/- 10,000 functional in-frame TRB CDR3 nucleotide clonotypes without stop codons. Diversity metrics, including normalized Shannon-Wiener and Chao1, were computed in VDJtools after downsampling to 5000 UMI-labeled TRB molecules per sample. Clonotype-size-weighted physicochemical properties of the central five CDR3 residues (interaction energy, strength, volume and Kidera factor 4) were computed in VDJtools. TCRdb reprocessed the public reads and reports one entry per CDR3 protein sequence, without DNA. These V and J calls rely on TCRdb rather than the paper's analysis. The table for this sample records 150,000 or so distinct CDR3 sequences. Roughly 0.31% of the sample is taken by the ten largest.

This sequence uses TRBV29-1 and TRBJ2-1; the TCRdb call, TRBD2, lacks DNA for checking. The clonotype originates from a human donor in good health. Some clones in this sample may be carry-over from other donors' samples. Source material: naive CXCR3- CD8+ T cells from blood. The sample's cell subset or site, from its label and the paper: CD45RO-CCR7+CD27+CD95- naive CD8+ T cells lacking CXCR3 (TNR3-). CDR3 protein: CSHPSPDEQFF.